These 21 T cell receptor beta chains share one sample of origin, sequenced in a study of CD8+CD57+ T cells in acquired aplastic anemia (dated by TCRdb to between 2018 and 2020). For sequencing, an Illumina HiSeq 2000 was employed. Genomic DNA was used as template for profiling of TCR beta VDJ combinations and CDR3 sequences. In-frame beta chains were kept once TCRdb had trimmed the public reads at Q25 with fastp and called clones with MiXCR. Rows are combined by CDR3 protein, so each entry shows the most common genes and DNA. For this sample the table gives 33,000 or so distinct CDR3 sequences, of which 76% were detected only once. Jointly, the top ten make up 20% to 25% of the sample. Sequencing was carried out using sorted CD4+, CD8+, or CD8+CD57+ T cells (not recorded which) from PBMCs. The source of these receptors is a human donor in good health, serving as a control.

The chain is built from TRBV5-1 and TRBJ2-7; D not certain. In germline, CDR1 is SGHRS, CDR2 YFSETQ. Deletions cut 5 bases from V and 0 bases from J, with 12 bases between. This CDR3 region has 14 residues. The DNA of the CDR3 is TGCGCCAGCAGGGGGTCGCCAGCCTCCTACGAGCAGTACTTC. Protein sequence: CASRGSPASYEQYF.

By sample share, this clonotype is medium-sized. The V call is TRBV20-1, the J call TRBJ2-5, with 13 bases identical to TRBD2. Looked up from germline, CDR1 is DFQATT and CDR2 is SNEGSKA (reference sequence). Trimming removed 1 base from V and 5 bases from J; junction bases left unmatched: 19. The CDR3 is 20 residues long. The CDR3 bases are TGCAGTGCTAGAGGGGGATGGACTAGCGGGGGAACCGCCGGATTGGAGACCCAGTACTTC. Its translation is CSARGGWTSGGTAGLETQYF.

The CDR3: CASSTGTGLFEQFF. CDR3 nucleotide sequence: TGTGCCAGCAGCACCGGGACAGGGTTGTTCGAGCAGTTCTTC. V usage is TRBV9 and J usage is TRBJ2-1; TRBD1 matches 9 bases. Per the germline V gene, CDR1 is SGDLS and CDR2 is YYNGEE. The CDR3 extends over 14 amino acids. Losses at the gene ends were 4 bases for V and 10 bases for J; bases not matched to a gene: 9.

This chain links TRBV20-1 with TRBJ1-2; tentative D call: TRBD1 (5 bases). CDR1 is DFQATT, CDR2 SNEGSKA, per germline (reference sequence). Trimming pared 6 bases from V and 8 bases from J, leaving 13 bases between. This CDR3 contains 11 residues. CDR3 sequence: CSADSPSGYTF. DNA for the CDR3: TGCAGTGCCGACAGTCCCTCCGGCTACACCTTC.

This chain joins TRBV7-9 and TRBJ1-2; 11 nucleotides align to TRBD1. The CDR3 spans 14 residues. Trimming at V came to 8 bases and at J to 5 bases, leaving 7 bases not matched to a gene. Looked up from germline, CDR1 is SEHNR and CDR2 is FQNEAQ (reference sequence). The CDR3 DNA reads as TGTGCCAGCCGGGACAGGGGGAAACTTTATGGCTACACCTTC. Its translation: CASRDRGKLYGYTF.

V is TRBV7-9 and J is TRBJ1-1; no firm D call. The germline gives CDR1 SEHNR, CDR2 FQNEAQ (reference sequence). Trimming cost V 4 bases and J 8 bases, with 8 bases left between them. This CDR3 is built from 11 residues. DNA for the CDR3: TGTGCCAGCAGCTCAGCCTGGGAAGCTTTCTTT. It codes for CASSSAWEAFF.

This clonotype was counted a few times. Here the CDR3 DNA reads TGTGCCAGCAGCGCCAGGTTCGACACCGGGGAGCTGTTTTTT. Protein: CASSARFDTGELFF. The rearrangement uses TRBV11-1 and TRBJ2-2; D is unresolved. V was cut by 5 bases and J by 3 bases, with 10 bases left in between. Germline values: CDR1 SGHAT, CDR2 FQDESV (reference sequence). The CDR3 contains 14 residues.

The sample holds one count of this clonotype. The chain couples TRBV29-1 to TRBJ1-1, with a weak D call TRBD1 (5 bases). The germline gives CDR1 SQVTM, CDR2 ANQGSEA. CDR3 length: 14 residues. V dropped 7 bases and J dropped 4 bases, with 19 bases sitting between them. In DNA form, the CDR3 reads TGCAGCGCGCTGGGGCCGGGGCTCGGCACTGAAGCTTTCTTT. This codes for CSALGPGLGTEAFF. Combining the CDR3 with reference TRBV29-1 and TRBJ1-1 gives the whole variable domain SAVISQKPSRDICQRGTSLTIQCQVDSQVTMMFWYRQQPGQSLTLIATANQGSEATYESGFVIDKFPISRPNLTFSTLTVSNMSPEDSSIYLCSALGPGLGTEAFFGQGTRLTVV.

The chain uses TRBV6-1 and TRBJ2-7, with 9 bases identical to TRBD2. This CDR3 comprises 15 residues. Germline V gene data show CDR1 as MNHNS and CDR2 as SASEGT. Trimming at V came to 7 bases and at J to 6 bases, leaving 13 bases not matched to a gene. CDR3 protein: CASNEGGGRASEQYF. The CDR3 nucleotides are TGTGCCAGCAACGAAGGGGGCGGGAGGGCCTCCGAGCAGTACTTC.

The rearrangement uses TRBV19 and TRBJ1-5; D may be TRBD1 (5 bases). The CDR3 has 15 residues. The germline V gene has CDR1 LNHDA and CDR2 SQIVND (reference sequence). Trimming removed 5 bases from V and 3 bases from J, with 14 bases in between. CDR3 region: CASSQGPLANQPQHF. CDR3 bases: TGTGCCAGTAGTCAGGGACCATTGGCCAATCAGCCCCAGCATTTT. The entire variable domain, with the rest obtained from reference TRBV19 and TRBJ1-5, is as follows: DGGITQSPKYLFRKEGQNVTLSCEQNLNHDAMYWYRQDPGQGLRLIYYSQIVNDFQKGDIAEGYSVSREKKESFPLTVTSAQKNPTAFYLCASSQGPLANQPQHFGDGTRLSIL.

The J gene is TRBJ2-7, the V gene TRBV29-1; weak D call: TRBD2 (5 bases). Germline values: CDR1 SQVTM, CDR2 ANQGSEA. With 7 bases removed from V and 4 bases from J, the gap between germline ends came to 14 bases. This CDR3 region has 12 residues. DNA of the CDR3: TGCAGCGCCAGCGAGGGCAGATACGAGCAGTACTTC. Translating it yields CSASEGRYEQYF.

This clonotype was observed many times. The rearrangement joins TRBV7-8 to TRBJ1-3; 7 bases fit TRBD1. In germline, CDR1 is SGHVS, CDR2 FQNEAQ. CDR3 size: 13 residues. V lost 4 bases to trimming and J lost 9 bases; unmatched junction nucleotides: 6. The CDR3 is CASSSQGGRTIYF. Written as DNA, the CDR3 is TGTGCCAGCAGCTCCCAGGGGGGACGCACCATATATTTT.

DNA for the CDR3: TGTGCCATCAGTATACTAGCGGGCGGTACCTACGAGCAGTACTTC. Amino acid sequence: CAISILAGGTYEQYF. This chain links TRBV10-3 with TRBJ2-7; 9 positions agree with TRBD2. Germline assignment: CDR1 ENHRY and CDR2 SYGVKD. Germline trimming cut 5 bases from V and 2 bases from J; bases unmatched to any gene: 7. This CDR3 comprises 15 residues.

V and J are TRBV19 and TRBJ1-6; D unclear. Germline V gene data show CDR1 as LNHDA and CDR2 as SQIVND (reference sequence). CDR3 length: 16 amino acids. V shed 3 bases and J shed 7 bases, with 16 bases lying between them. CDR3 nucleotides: TGTGCCAGTAGTATCGGGATAAATACGGGGAATTCACCCCTCCACTTT. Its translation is CASSIGINTGNSPLHF.

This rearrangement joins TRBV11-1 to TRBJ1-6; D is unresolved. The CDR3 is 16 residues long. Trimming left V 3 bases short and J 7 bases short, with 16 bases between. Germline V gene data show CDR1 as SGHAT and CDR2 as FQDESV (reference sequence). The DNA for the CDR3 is TGTGCCAGCAGCTTCCAGACCCCGGTTCCCAATTCACCCCTCCACTTT. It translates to CASSFQTPVPNSPLHF.

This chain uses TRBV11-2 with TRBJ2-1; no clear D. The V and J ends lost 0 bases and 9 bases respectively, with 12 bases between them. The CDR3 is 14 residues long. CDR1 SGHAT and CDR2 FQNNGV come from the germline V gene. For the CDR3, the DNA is TGTGCCAGCAGCTTAGATCCTCAATCAGGTGAGCAGTTCTTC. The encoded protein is CASSLDPQSGEQFF.

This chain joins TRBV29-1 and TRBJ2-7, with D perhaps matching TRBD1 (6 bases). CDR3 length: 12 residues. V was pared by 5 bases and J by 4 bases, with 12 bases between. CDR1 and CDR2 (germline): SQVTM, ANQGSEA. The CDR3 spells CSVRTGTYEQYF. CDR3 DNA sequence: TGCAGCGTTCGAACAGGGACGTACGAGCAGTACTTC.

The CDR3 reads CASSQDHAQTIYEQYF. CDR3 bases: TGCGCCAGCAGCCAAGATCACGCACAGACGATCTACGAGCAGTACTTC. The V call is TRBV10-2, the J call TRBJ2-7; D gene uncertain. V was pared by 6 bases and J by 3 bases, with 21 bases between. The CDR3 sequence is 16 residues long. The germline CDR1 and CDR2 sequences are WSHSY and SAAADI.

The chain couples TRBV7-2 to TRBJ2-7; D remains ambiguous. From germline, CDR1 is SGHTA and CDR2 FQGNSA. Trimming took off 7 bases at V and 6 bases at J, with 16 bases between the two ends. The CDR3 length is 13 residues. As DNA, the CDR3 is TGTGCCAGCACCATTACCTTTCCGGGCGAGCAGTACTTC. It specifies CASTITFPGEQYF.

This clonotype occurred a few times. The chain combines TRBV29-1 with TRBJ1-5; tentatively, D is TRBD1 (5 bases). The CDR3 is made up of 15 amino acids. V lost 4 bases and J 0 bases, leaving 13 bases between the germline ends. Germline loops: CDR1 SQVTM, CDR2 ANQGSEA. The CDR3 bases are TGCAGCGTTGCTAAGGGGAGTGATAGCAATCAGCCCCAGCATTTT. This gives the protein CSVAKGSDSNQPQHF.

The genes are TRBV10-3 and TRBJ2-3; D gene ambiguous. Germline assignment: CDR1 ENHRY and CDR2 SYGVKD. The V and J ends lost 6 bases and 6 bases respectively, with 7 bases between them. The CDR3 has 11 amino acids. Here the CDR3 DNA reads TGTGCCATCAGGGACCTTGATACGCAGTATTTT. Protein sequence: CAIRDLDTQYF.